Below are 21 T cell receptor beta chains sequenced from a single sample in a study of PD-1 blockade in classical Hodgkin lymphoma. Time point given: newly diagnosed, previously untreated cHL patient sample. TCRdb keeps only in-frame clones here, not all; method: immunoSEQ multiplex PCR. The data show under 80,000 clones, 93% seen once. Sequencing was done on a sample of peripheral blood mononuclear cells (PBMCs). Receptors originate from a human donor with classical Hodgkin lymphoma.

The chain recombines TRBV28 with TRBJ1-5; TRBD1 matches 7 bases. Per germline, CDR1 MDHEN and CDR2 SYDVKM. The CDR3 is 17 residues long. Unmatched junction bases numbered 9, after V lost 4 bases and J lost 0 bases. The CDR3 here is CASSSGRGSYSNQPQHF. CDR3 bases: TGTGCCAGCAGTTCGGGCAGGGGGAGTTATAGCAATCAGCCCCAGCATTTT.

This rearrangement joins TRBV7-8 to TRBJ2-4; perhaps TRBD2 as D (5 bases). Trimming shortened V by 4 bases and J by 0 bases, and 16 bases separated the two germline ends. Germline V gene sequence: CDR1 SGHVS, CDR2 FQNEAQ. The CDR3 has 17 residues. CDR3 bases: TGTGCCAGCAGCTCGTGGGAGCAGAATCTAGCCAAAAACATTCAGTACTTC. Its translation is CASSSWEQNLAKNIQYF.

This clone was recorded a few times. The rearrangement links TRBV4-1 to TRBJ1-5, with unresolved D. Germline CDR1 and CDR2: MGHRA and YSYEKL. CDR3 length equals 18 residues. V gave up 0 bases and J gave up 2 bases, with 17 bases separating them. The CDR3, as DNA: TGCGCCAGCAGCCAAGAATATGCAGCATCTCATGGCAATCAGCCCCAGCATTTT. Protein sequence: CASSQEYAASHGNQPQHF.

This sequence joins TRBV5-5 and TRBJ2-3; D not certain. CDR3 length: 15 residues. CDR1 is SGHKS, CDR2 YYEKEE, per germline (reference sequence). Trimming took off 1 base at V and 2 bases at J, with 11 bases between the two ends. The CDR3: CASSLQPGATDTQYF. CDR3 DNA sequence: TGTGCCAGCAGCTTGCAGCCCGGAGCCACAGATACGCAGTATTTT.

The rearrangement uses TRBV5-8 and TRBJ1-2; D may be TRBD1 (6 bases). This CDR3 has 15 amino acids. CDR1 and CDR2 (germline): SGHTS, YDEGEE. Trimming pared 8 bases from V and 4 bases from J, leaving 21 bases between. The CDR3 reads CASRGRGRAVYGYTF. CDR3 sequence (DNA): TGTGCCAGTCGGGGCCGGGGGCGAGCGGTCTATGGCTACACCTTC.

Note on this clone: This specimen includes other DNA sequences encoding the same CDR3. The V gene is TRBV4-3, the J gene TRBJ2-7; D gene uncertain. The V and J ends lost 0 bases and 3 bases respectively, with 6 bases between them. The CDR3 runs 13 residues. Germline V gene data show CDR1 as LGHNA and CDR2 as YSLEER. CDR3: CASSQDRGYEQYF. CDR3 DNA: TGCGCCAGCAGCCAAGATCGCGGCTACGAGCAGTACTTC.

The chain uses TRBV14 and TRBJ2-1; D tentatively reads TRBD1 or TRBD2 (6 bases each). The length of the CDR3 is 15 residues. The germline CDR1 and CDR2 sequences are SGHDN and FVKESK. The germline V and J ends were trimmed by 4 bases and 6 bases, with 16 bases remaining between them. The chain's CDR3 is CASSPLLGGFNEQFF. The DNA of the CDR3 is TGTGCCAGCAGCCCCCTACTCGGGGGCTTCAATGAGCAGTTCTTC.

For this clone: One end of the junction is discordant with germline, which a read error may explain. The chain links TRBV29-1 to TRBJ1-1; tentative D call: TRBD1 (5 bases). The CDR3 spans 11 residues. Per the germline V gene, CDR1 is SQVTM and CDR2 is ANQGSEA. CDR3 DNA: TGCAGCGTGGTGGGAGAGGGGTATGCCCTCTTT. This gives the protein CSVVGEGYALF. The full variable domain, in which reference TRBV29-1 and TRBJ1-1 provide the parts outside the CDR3, is SAVISQKPSRDICQRGTSLTIQCQVDSQVTMMFWYRQQPGQSLTLIATANQGSEATYESGFVIDKFPISRPNLTFSTLTVSNMSPEDSSIYLCSVVGEGYALFGQGTRLTVV.

This sequence joins TRBV27 and TRBJ1-4; weak D call: TRBD1 (5 bases). This CDR3 comprises 20 residues. Germline V gene data show CDR1 as MNHEY and CDR2 as SMNVEV (reference sequence). Trimming removed 5 bases at V and 8 bases at J, with 33 bases between. The CDR3 reads CASSPIGGGFSREFGEKLFF. The CDR3 nucleotides read TGTGCCAGCAGTCCTATCGGGGGAGGGTTTTCGAGGGAATTCGGCGAAAAACTGTTTTTT. The full variable domain, completed using reference TRBV27 and TRBJ1-4, is EAQVTQNPRYLITVTGKKLTVTCSQNMNHEYMSWYRQDPGLGLRQIYYSMNVEVTDKGDVPEGYKVSRKEKRNFPLILESPSPNQTSLYFCASSPIGGGFSREFGEKLFFGSGTQLSVL.

The chain links TRBV2 to TRBJ1-2; tentatively, D is TRBD1 (5 bases). Trimming removed 6 bases from V and 3 bases from J, with 17 bases in between. CDR1 is SNHLY, CDR2 FYNNEI, per germline. The CDR3 covers 15 residues. The CDR3 sequence is CASRRDGSSYYGYTF. Here the CDR3 DNA reads TGTGCCAGCAGGCGGGACGGCTCCTCTTACTATGGCTACACCTTC.

The chain has TRBV5-1 and TRBJ1-1; 8 nucleotides match TRBD1. The germline gives CDR1 SGHRS, CDR2 YFSETQ. The CDR3 extends over 13 amino acids. J gave up 3 bases and V 2 bases, and 0 bases lay outside the gene matches. CDR3: CASSLQGDTEAFF. Here the CDR3 DNA reads TGCGCCAGCAGCTTACAGGGGGACACTGAAGCTTTCTTT.

The chain links TRBV6-6 to TRBJ1-1, with D possibly TRBD1 on 5 matching bases. CDR3 length equals 14 residues. The germline CDR1 and CDR2 sequences are MNHNY and SVGAGI (reference sequence). V dropped 1 base and J dropped 6 bases, with 12 bases sitting between them. CDR3 bases: TGTGCCAGCAGTTACTGGGGCAGGGAATCTGAAGCTTTCTTT. It yields the protein CASSYWGRESEAFF.

The CDR3 reads CASTLESAGGNTEAFF. The CDR3 DNA follows: TGTGCCAGCACTCTAGAGTCGGCTGGGGGCAACACTGAAGCTTTCTTT. The J gene is TRBJ1-1, the V gene TRBV28, with a possible D match to TRBD1 (6 bases). Between the trimmed V and J ends, which lost 7 bases and 2 bases, there was a span of 20 bases. There are 16 residues in the CDR3. The germline CDR1 and CDR2 sequences are MDHEN and SYDVKM.

This clone was seen just once. The chain recombines TRBV5-1 with TRBJ2-3, with 8 positions matching TRBD2. The V and J ends lost 7 bases and 2 bases, in that order; junction bases with no gene match: 9. The CDR3 sequence is 15 residues long. Germline assignment: CDR1 SGHRS and CDR2 YFSETQ. The CDR3 here is CASGIAGPPTDTQYF. The CDR3 coding sequence is TGCGCCAGCGGTATAGCGGGGCCCCCCACAGATACGCAGTATTTT.

This sequence joins TRBV7-9 and TRBJ1-2; D gene ambiguous. Per germline, CDR1 SEHNR and CDR2 FQNEAQ (reference sequence). This CDR3 spans 12 amino acids. The V end was cut by 1 base, the J end by 6 bases, with 6 bases between. The CDR3 is CASSLVSDGYTF. As DNA, the CDR3 is TGTGCCAGCAGCTTAGTTTCGGATGGCTACACCTTC.

The CDR3 here is CASSFGSDTGELFF. For the CDR3, the DNA is TGTGCCAGCAGCTTTGGATCGGACACCGGGGAGCTGTTTTTT. The gene calls are TRBV11-2 and TRBJ2-2, with D uncertain. The V end was cut by 3 bases, the J end by 3 bases, with 8 bases between. Germline V gene lookup returns CDR1 SGHAT and CDR2 FQNNGV. The CDR3 totals 14 residues.

The chain uses TRBV11-3 and TRBJ2-7, with 7 bases matching TRBD2. CDR1 is SGHNT and CDR2 is YENEEA in the germline V gene. CDR3 length equals 14 residues. Trimming cost V 3 bases and J 7 bases; bases outside gene matches: 9. For the CDR3, the DNA is TGTGCCAGCAGCTTGGGTCCGCGGGAGAGGGAGCAGTACTTC. Its protein product is CASSLGPREREQYF.

V gene TRBV7-3 combines with J gene TRBJ2-1; TRBD1 matches at 9 bases. With 3 bases clipped from V and 12 bases from J, the junction kept 12 bases outside the gene matches. The CDR3 has 15 amino acids. Germline V CDR1 and CDR2: SGHTA, FQGTGA. CDR3 loop: CASSFTTVGQGAQFF. For the CDR3, the DNA is TGTGCCAGCAGCTTTACGACCGTGGGACAGGGAGCGCAGTTCTTC.

V usage is TRBV28 and J usage is TRBJ2-3, with TRBD1 matching over 7 bases. This CDR3 is 19 amino acids long. J was trimmed by 1 base and V by 7 bases; bases with no gene match: 20. Germline assignment: CDR1 MDHEN and CDR2 SYDVKM. The CDR3 region has the DNA TGTGCCAGCAAGGGACAGCTGACGGACGCCAAGTCACGCACAGATACGCAGTATTTT. It specifies CASKGQLTDAKSRTDTQYF.

The rearrangement links TRBV14 to TRBJ2-4, with 7 bases lining up with TRBD1. The CDR3 is made up of 18 amino acids. With V trimmed by 3 bases and J by 4 bases, 15 bases remained unmatched. Germline values: CDR1 SGHDN, CDR2 FVKESK. CDR3 residues: CASSHPAGDRRTKNIQYF. The DNA for the CDR3 is TGTGCCAGCAGCCATCCGGCTGGGGACAGACGGACGAAAAACATTCAGTACTTC.

Here the CDR3 reads CASSRIGTSGGAIQFF. In nucleotides, the CDR3 is TGTGCCAGCAGCCGAATAGGGACTAGCGGGGGGGCCATACAGTTCTTC. The rearrangement uses TRBV27 and TRBJ2-1, with 16 bases matching TRBD2. Germline V gives CDR1 MNHEY, CDR2 SMNVEV (reference sequence). J gave up 13 bases and V 6 bases, and 12 bases lay outside the gene matches. The CDR3 runs 16 residues.